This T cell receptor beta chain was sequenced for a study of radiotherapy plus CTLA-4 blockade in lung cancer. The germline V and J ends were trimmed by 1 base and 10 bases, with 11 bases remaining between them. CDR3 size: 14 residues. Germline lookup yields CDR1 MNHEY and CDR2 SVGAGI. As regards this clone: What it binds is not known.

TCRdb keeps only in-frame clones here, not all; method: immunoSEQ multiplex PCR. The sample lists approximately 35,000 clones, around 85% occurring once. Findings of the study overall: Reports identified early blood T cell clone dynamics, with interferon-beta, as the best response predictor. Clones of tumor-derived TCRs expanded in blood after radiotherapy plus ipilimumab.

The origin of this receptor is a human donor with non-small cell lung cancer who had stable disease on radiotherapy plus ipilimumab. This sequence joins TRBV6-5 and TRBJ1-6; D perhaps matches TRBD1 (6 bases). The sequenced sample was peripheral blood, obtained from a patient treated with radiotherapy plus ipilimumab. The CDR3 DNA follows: TGTGCCAGCAGTTACTTACAGGGTTCGTCACCCCTCCACTTT. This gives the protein CASSYLQGSSPLHF.